These 5 T cell receptor beta chains were all obtained from the same sample, sequenced in a study of blood T cells in healthy people across ages. With a J-beta primer mix and a sample-barcoded 5' primer, a second PCR ran roughly 7 to 11 cycles. One entry per CDR3 protein, called by TCRdb with MiXCR from the 5' RACE reads. The sample contains hundreds of thousands of distinct CDR3 sequences, roughly 35% of which appear only once. The specimen was blood. The receptor set was obtained from a young man in good health.

CDR3 sequence reads: CASSYEDRASGNTIYF. The CDR3 nucleotides are TGTGCCAGCAGCTACGAGGACAGGGCCTCTGGAAACACCATATATTTT. The V gene is TRBV7-9, the J gene TRBJ1-3, with 8 bases matching TRBD1. The CDR3 is 16 amino acids. CDR1 SEHNR and CDR2 FQNEAQ come from the germline V gene (reference sequence). Trimming at V came to 4 bases and at J to 0 bases, leaving 5 bases not matched to a gene.

As regards this clonotype: One end of the junction fails to match germline, which may point to a read error. The chain couples TRBV12-3 or TRBV12-4 to TRBJ1-6; D is uncertain. The CDR3 length is 13 residues. The CDR3 region has the DNA TGTGCCAGCAGTCCCCGAAGTGGATCACCCCCCCACTTT. This translates into CASSPRSGSPPHF.

This clonotype was detected ten times or more. J is TRBJ2-7 and V is TRBV12-3 or TRBV12-4, with D perhaps TRBD1 or TRBD2 (6 bases each). Trimming shortened V by 7 bases and J by 3 bases, and 13 bases separated the two germline ends. The CDR3 loop spans 13 amino acids. The CDR3 is CASTWGDNYEQYF. The CDR3 DNA is TGTGCCAGCACCTGGGGGGACAACTACGAGCAGTACTTC.

Turning to this clonotype: Possible read error: a much larger clone is one base away. This chain connects TRBV4-3 to TRBJ2-1, with D perhaps TRBD1 (6 bases). Germline CDR1 LGHNA, CDR2 YSLEER. This CDR3 has 13 amino acids. The CDR3 DNA sequence: TGCGCCGGCAGCACTCCCACAGGGAATGAGCAGTTCTTC. Its protein is CAGSTPTGNEQFF.

The chain couples TRBV29-1 to TRBJ2-7; D gene unclear. Trimming took 6 bases from V and 2 from J, leaving 5 bases between them. The CDR3 sequence is 10 residues long. The germline gives CDR1 SQVTM, CDR2 ANQGSEA. The CDR3 loop reads CSVQAYEQYF. The CDR3 region has the DNA TGCAGCGTCCAGGCCTACGAGCAGTACTTC.